This T cell receptor (beta chain) was obtained from a study of blood T cells in healthy people across ages. Through a sample-barcoded 5' primer and a J-beta primer mix, a second PCR was run for roughly 6 to 11 cycles. TCRdb recomputed calls from the 5' RACE reads with MiXCR, one row per CDR3 protein. This table holds some 1,800,000 distinct CDR3 sequences, approximately 39% found once. The trim removed 6 bases at V and 0 bases at J, leaving 12 bases unmatched. CDR1 and CDR2 from the germline V gene are MDHEN and SYDVKM. The CDR3 length is 19 residues. The sample was blood. The sequence was collected from a human donor in good health. The chain is built from TRBV28 and TRBJ2-7; TRBD2 matches at 15 bases. CDR3 residues: CASSRNIRTSGGASYEQYF. CDR3 DNA: TGTGCCAGCAGCCGAAACATTAGGACTAGCGGGGGGGCCTCCTACGAGCAGTACTTC.